The 29 T cell receptor beta chains below come from one sample, sequenced in a study of T cells in Graves' hyperthyroidism and ophthalmopathy. Amplified regions were TCR beta CDR3 sequences from RNA transcripts. The HTBI set primed first-round TCR CDR3 RT-PCR. Each CDR3 protein is one row after TCRdb ran MiXCR on the multiplex PCR reads. The sample yields approximately 370,000 distinct CDR3 sequences, about 16% seen once. What was sequenced was blood. All receptors derive from a woman in her 30s with Graves' hyperthyroidism.

This clonotype was found a few times. This rearrangement joins TRBV5-1 to TRBJ2-5; D not resolved. CDR3 length: 11 residues. The germline V gene has CDR1 SGHRS and CDR2 YFSETQ. Between the trimmed V and J ends, which lost 4 bases and 3 bases, there was a span of 4 bases. The CDR3 DNA reads TGCGCCAGCAGCACAGAAGAGACCCAGTACTTC. It encodes CASSTEETQYF.

CDR3 bases: TGTGCCGGCCGGGACAGGGGAACCGGGGAGCTGTTTTTT. It translates to CAGRDRGTGELFF. This chain links TRBV10-3 with TRBJ2-2; 10 bases match TRBD1. This CDR3 is built from 13 residues. The V and J ends lost 11 bases and 5 bases, in that order; junction bases with no gene match: 5. Germline V gene sequence: CDR1 ENHRY, CDR2 SYGVKD.

The chain carries TRBV9 and TRBJ1-4; 7 bases align to TRBD1. The ends lost 3 bases at V and 2 bases at J; junction bases unmatched: 4. CDR1 is SGDLS, CDR2 YYNGEE, per germline. The CDR3 is 15 residues long. The CDR3 spells CASSGQTGTNEKLFF. The CDR3 DNA follows: TGTGCCAGCAGCGGACAGACAGGGACTAATGAAAAACTGTTTTTT.

This clonotype occurred a few times. This chain joins TRBV11-2 and TRBJ2-6; TRBD1 or TRBD2 may be the D gene (5 bases each). V lost 5 bases to trimming and J lost 2 bases, with 7 bases between them. Germline V gene data show CDR1 as SGHAT and CDR2 as FQNNGV. The CDR3 is 14 residues long. CDR3 in DNA: TGTGCCAGCAGCGGGGACCCTGGGGCCAACGTCCTGACTTTC. This codes for CASSGDPGANVLTF.

This clonotype came up a few times. This rearrangement joins TRBV3-1 to TRBJ2-2; D is possibly TRBD2 (5 bases). CDR1 LGHDT and CDR2 YNNKEL come from the germline V gene (reference sequence). V lost 0 bases and J 8 bases, leaving 10 bases between the germline ends. The CDR3 length is 14 residues. The CDR3 region is CASSQDRLSGELFF. For the CDR3, the DNA is TGTGCCAGCAGCCAAGATAGACTATCAGGGGAGCTGTTTTTT.

The chain uses TRBV20-1 and TRBJ1-5; 8 positions match TRBD1. V was clipped by 6 bases and J by 2 bases; unmatched bases: 12. Germline loops: CDR1 DFQATT, CDR2 SNEGSKA (reference sequence). The CDR3 is 16 amino acids. The CDR3 sequence: CSAWGQEERGNQPQHF. DNA for the CDR3: TGCAGTGCCTGGGGACAGGAGGAACGGGGCAATCAGCCCCAGCATTTT.

In its sample, this clonotype was seen a few times. For the CDR3, the DNA is TGCGCCAGCAGCTGGGACAAATACAATGAGCAGTTCTTC. Its translation: CASSWDKYNEQFF. The rearrangement links TRBV5-1 to TRBJ2-1; the D gene is possibly TRBD1 (6 bases). Per the germline V gene, CDR1 is SGHRS and CDR2 is YFSETQ. Trimming shortened V by 3 bases and J by 4 bases, and 8 bases separated the two germline ends. This CDR3 spans 13 amino acids.

The rearrangement uses TRBV20-1 and TRBJ2-4; 9 bases fit TRBD2. V shed 0 bases and J 7 bases; nucleotides not matched to a gene: 4. This CDR3 has 14 residues. The V gene's germline CDR1 is DFQATT and CDR2 SNEGSKA (reference sequence). The chain's CDR3 is CSAREGGRANIQYF. The DNA for the CDR3 is TGCAGTGCTAGAGAGGGCGGGAGGGCCAACATTCAGTACTTC.

This clonotype was detected many times. V is TRBV27 and J is TRBJ2-7; TRBD2 is a possible D gene (5 bases). The CDR3 is 13 amino acids. The germline V and J ends were trimmed by 4 bases and 0 bases, with 7 bases remaining between them. CDR1 is MNHEY and CDR2 is SMNVEV in the germline V gene (reference sequence). CDR3 in amino acids: CASSYRGSYEQYF. As DNA, the CDR3 is TGTGCCAGCAGTTACCGGGGCTCCTACGAGCAGTACTTC.

The sample holds many counts of this clonotype. The chain combines TRBV6-1 with TRBJ1-1; D ambiguous. The CDR3 is 15 amino acids. Germline V gene data show CDR1 as MNHNS and CDR2 as SASEGT. The V end was cut by 2 bases, the J end by 0 bases, with 10 bases between. The CDR3 reads CASSESLALNTEAFF. The CDR3 DNA follows: TGTGCCAGCAGTGAATCGCTCGCATTGAACACTGAAGCTTTCTTT.

This clonotype has a handful of counts. The chain joins TRBV3-1 to TRBJ2-7, with D uncertain. CDR1 is LGHDT, CDR2 YNNKEL, per germline (reference sequence). This CDR3 has 15 residues. Trimming took 5 bases from V and 3 from J, leaving 17 bases between them. CDR3 sequence: CASSFRNVAVYEQYF. Written as DNA, the CDR3 is TGTGCCAGCAGCTTTCGGAATGTTGCGGTCTACGAGCAGTACTTC.

This clonotype was seen a handful of times. The CDR3 DNA reads TGCGCCAGCAGTGAGTCGATTGAGTACGAGCAGTACTTC. Translating it yields CASSESIEYEQYF. V usage is TRBV10-2 and J usage is TRBJ2-7; D is ambiguous. This CDR3 comprises 13 residues. V gave up 0 bases and J gave up 4 bases, with 7 bases separating them. Germline values: CDR1 WSHSY, CDR2 SAAADI.

At least ten counts were recorded for this clonotype. CDR3 coding DNA: TGCAGCGTTCGACAGGGGAGCTCCTACGAGCAGTACTTC. Its translation: CSVRQGSSYEQYF. The chain uses TRBV29-1 and TRBJ2-7, with 8 bases matching TRBD1. Germline values: CDR1 SQVTM, CDR2 ANQGSEA. The CDR3 has 13 amino acids. V was pared by 5 bases and J by 0 bases, with 3 bases of the junction left unmatched.

This clonotype came up many times. The rearrangement links TRBV2 to TRBJ2-7, with D possibly TRBD1 on 6 matching bases. Deletions cut 6 bases from V and 3 bases from J, with 12 bases between. The CDR3 covers 13 residues. Per the germline V gene, CDR1 is SNHLY and CDR2 is FYNNEI. For the CDR3, the DNA is TGTGCCAGCAGCAAATTACAGGGCTACGAGCAGTACTTC. It codes for CASSKLQGYEQYF. Supplemented by reference TRBV2 and TRBJ2-7, the full variable domain reads EPEVTQTPSHQVTQMGQEVILRCVPISNHLYFYWYRQILGQKVEFLVSFYNNEISEKSEIFDDQFSVERPDGSNFTLKIRSTKLEDSAMYFCASSKLQGYEQYFGPGTRLTVT.

This clonotype was found a few times. The CDR3: CASSLSHRTGAGTDTQYF. In DNA form, the CDR3 reads TGTGCCAGCAGCTTATCCCACCGCACGGGGGCAGGCACAGATACGCAGTATTTT. The V gene is TRBV7-3, the J gene TRBJ2-3; the D call may be TRBD1 or TRBD2 (6 bases each). Trimming pared 2 bases from V and 1 base from J, leaving 19 bases between. The CDR3 loop spans 18 amino acids. Germline loops: CDR1 SGHTA, CDR2 FQGTGA.

This clonotype was detected ten times or more. The gene calls are TRBV11-2 and TRBJ1-5, with D possibly matching TRBD1 (5 bases). Germline CDR1 SGHAT, CDR2 FQNNGV. This CDR3 comprises 16 residues. V lost 5 bases and J lost 0, with 14 bases in between. The CDR3 region is CASSPGTLDSNQPQHF. Written as DNA, the CDR3 is TGTGCCAGCAGCCCGGGGACTTTAGATAGCAATCAGCCCCAGCATTTT.

There are many counts of this clonotype. The rearrangement links TRBV20-1 to TRBJ1-1, with no clear D. Germline V gives CDR1 DFQATT, CDR2 SNEGSKA (reference sequence). The CDR3 spans 13 residues. The V gene lost 0 bases and the J gene lost 6 bases, with 11 bases spanning the gap. This CDR3 is CSARDLFRAEAFF. DNA for the CDR3: TGCAGTGCTAGAGATCTGTTTAGAGCTGAAGCTTTCTTT.

The chain uses TRBV27 and TRBJ2-7; a weak D match, TRBD2 (6 bases). The CDR3 totals 15 residues. Germline V gene lookup returns CDR1 MNHEY and CDR2 SMNVEV (reference sequence). V was pared by 4 bases and J by 1 base, with 14 bases between. In DNA form, the CDR3 reads TGTGCCAGCAGTTCTGCGCGGGGTAGGTCCTACGAGCAGTACTTC. Protein product: CASSSARGRSYEQYF.

This clonotype was counted between two and nine times. This chain connects TRBV14 to TRBJ2-1, with no clear D. The CDR3 has 15 amino acids. Trimming cost V 4 bases and J 7 bases, with 17 bases left between them. CDR1 is SGHDN and CDR2 is FVKESK in the germline V gene. CDR3 region: CASSLENVQVNEQFF. CDR3 nucleotide sequence: TGTGCCAGCAGCCTCGAGAACGTTCAGGTAAATGAGCAGTTCTTC.

This sequence joins TRBV7-9 and TRBJ2-2, with TRBD2 as a possible D gene (5 bases). Germline lookup yields CDR1 SEHNR and CDR2 FQNEAQ (reference sequence). Trimming left V 11 bases short and J 0 bases short, with 16 bases between. CDR3 length: 15 residues. The CDR3 nucleotides are TGTGCCGTTGGTGGGATAGCGACGAACACCGGGGAGCTGTTTTTT. It translates to CAVGGIATNTGELFF.

The table lists this clonotype with a few counts. The V and J genes are TRBV25-1 and TRBJ1-6; TRBD1 matches at 8 bases. The length of the CDR3 is 16 residues. After removal of 6 bases from V and 8 bases from J, the junction contained 12 bases not matched to a gene. Per germline, CDR1 MGHDK and CDR2 SYGVNS. CDR3 region: CASRGQAGVGDSPLHF. CDR3 nucleotides: TGTGCCAGCAGGGGACAGGCCGGGGTCGGGGATTCACCCCTCCACTTT. Full variable domain (outside the CDR3, taken from reference TRBV25-1 and TRBJ1-6): EADIYQTPRYLVIGTGKKITLECSQTMGHDKMYWYQQDPGMELHLIHYSYGVNSTEKGDLSSESTVSRIRTEHFPLTLESARPSHTSQYLCASRGQAGVGDSPLHFGNGTRLTVT.

The table lists this clonotype with many counts. This chain links TRBV5-5 with TRBJ1-1, with D perhaps TRBD1 (5 bases). V was trimmed by 4 bases and J by 3 bases, leaving 19 bases between them. The CDR3 runs 16 residues. Germline V gene data show CDR1 as SGHKS and CDR2 as YYEKEE (reference sequence). CDR3 residues: CASSPLGVGWDTEAFF. In nucleotides, the CDR3 is TGTGCCAGCAGCCCCCTAGGGGTAGGGTGGGACACTGAAGCTTTCTTT.

In this sample, this clonotype turned up a few times. The rearrangement links TRBV9 to TRBJ1-6; D is uncertain. Germline loops: CDR1 SGDLS, CDR2 YYNGEE. This CDR3 has 15 residues. Trimming removed 3 bases from V and 5 bases from J, with 12 bases in between. The CDR3 DNA is TGTGCCAGCAGCGCTCACAGCAGTAATAATTCACCCCTCCACTTT. Protein product: CASSAHSSNNSPLHF.

The table lists this clonotype with many counts. CDR3 in amino acids: CASSFRQGQGYGYTF. CDR3 bases: TGTGCCAGCAGTTTTAGACAGGGACAAGGCTATGGCTACACCTTC. The chain joins TRBV12-3 or TRBV12-4 to TRBJ1-2; 7 bases are shared with TRBD1. This CDR3 comprises 15 residues. Unmatched junction bases numbered 8, after V lost 3 bases and J lost 4 bases.

This clonotype was counted a few times. V is TRBV11-2 and J is TRBJ2-1, with a tentative D call TRBD2 (6 bases). V gave up 5 bases and J gave up 6 bases, with 17 bases separating them. The CDR3 has 15 amino acids. In germline, CDR1 is SGHAT, CDR2 FQNNGV. CDR3 sequence reads: CASSRIAALGNEQFF. The CDR3 region has the DNA TGTGCCAGCAGCCGGATAGCGGCCCTCGGCAATGAGCAGTTCTTC.

At least ten counts were recorded for this clonotype. The chain has TRBV5-1 and TRBJ1-4; unclear D gene. The germline gives CDR1 SGHRS, CDR2 YFSETQ. This CDR3 region has 13 residues. The ends were cut back, 0 bases at V and 10 bases at J, with 10 bases in the middle. CDR3 sequence: CASSLGSDGKLFF. In nucleotides, the CDR3 is TGCGCCAGCAGCTTGGGATCAGATGGAAAACTGTTTTTT. Filled out from reference TRBV5-1 and TRBJ1-4, the complete variable domain reads KAGVTQTPRYLIKTRGQQVTLSCSPISGHRSVSWYQQTPGQGLQFLFEYFSETQRNKGNFPGRFSGRQFSNSRSEMNVSTLELGDSALYLCASSLGSDGKLFFGSGTQLSVL.

In its sample, this clonotype was seen a few times. V usage is TRBV28 and J usage is TRBJ1-5, with D unresolved. Germline V gives CDR1 MDHEN, CDR2 SYDVKM. V gave up 5 bases and J gave up 0 bases, with 8 bases separating them. CDR3 length: 14 amino acids. CDR3 DNA sequence: TGTGCCAGCAGTCGAAGCATTAGCAATCAGCCCCAGCATTTT. Its protein is CASSRSISNQPQHF. The full variable domain, completed using reference TRBV28 and TRBJ1-5, is DVKVTQSSRYLVKRTGEKVFLECVQDMDHENMFWYRQDPGLGLRLIYFSYDVKMKEKGDIPEGYSVSREKKERFSLILESASTNQTSMYLCASSRSISNQPQHFGDGTRLSIL.

The V and J genes are TRBV29-1 and TRBJ2-1, with TRBD2 identical over 9 bases. V gave up 3 bases and J gave up 7 bases; unmatched junction bases: 7. CDR3 length equals 14 residues. Germline V CDR1 and CDR2: SQVTM, ANQGSEA. CDR3 nucleotide sequence: TGCAGCGTTGACGGCGCGGGAGGGCCTAATGAGCAGTTCTTC. Translating it yields CSVDGAGGPNEQFF.

The sample holds one count of this clonotype. V usage is TRBV18 and J usage is TRBJ2-2; D is unresolved. Deletions cut 2 bases from V and 0 bases from J, with 7 bases between. The CDR3 contains 15 residues. The germline gives CDR1 KGHSH, CDR2 LQKENI. The CDR3 spells CASSPTSTNTGELFF. The CDR3 DNA reads as TGTGCCAGCTCACCAACAAGCACGAACACCGGGGAGCTGTTTTTT.